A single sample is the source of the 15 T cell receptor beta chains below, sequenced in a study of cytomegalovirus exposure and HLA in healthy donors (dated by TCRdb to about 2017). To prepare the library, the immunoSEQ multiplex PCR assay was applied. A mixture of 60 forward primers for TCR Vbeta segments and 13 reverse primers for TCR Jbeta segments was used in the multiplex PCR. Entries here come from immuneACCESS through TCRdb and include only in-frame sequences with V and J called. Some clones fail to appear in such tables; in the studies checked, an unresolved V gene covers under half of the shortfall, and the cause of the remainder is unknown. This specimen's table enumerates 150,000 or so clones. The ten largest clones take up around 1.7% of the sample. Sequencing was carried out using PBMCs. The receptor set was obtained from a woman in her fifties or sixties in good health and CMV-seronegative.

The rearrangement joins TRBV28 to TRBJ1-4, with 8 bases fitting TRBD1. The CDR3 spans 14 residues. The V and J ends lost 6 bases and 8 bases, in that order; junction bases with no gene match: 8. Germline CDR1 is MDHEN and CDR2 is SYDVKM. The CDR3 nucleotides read TGTGCCAGCAGCCGGACAGGGTTGCGGGAAAAACTGTTTTTT. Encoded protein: CASSRTGLREKLFF.

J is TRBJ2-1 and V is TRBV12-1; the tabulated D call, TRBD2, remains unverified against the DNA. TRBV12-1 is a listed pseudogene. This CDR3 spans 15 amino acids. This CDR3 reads CASSLGLAPHNEQFF. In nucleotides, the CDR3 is TGTGCCAGCAGCTTGGGACTAGCGCCCCACAATGAGCAGTTCTTC.

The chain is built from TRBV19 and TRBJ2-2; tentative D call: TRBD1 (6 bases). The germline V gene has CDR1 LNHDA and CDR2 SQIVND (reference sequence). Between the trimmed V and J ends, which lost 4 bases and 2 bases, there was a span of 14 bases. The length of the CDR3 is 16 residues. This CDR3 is CASSNGGGSNTGELFF. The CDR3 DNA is TGTGCCAGTAGTAATGGGGGCGGATCTAACACCGGGGAGCTGTTTTTT. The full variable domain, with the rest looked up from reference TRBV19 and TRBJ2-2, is DGGITQSPKYLFRKEGQNVTLSCEQNLNHDAMYWYRQDPGQGLRLIYYSQIVNDFQKGDIAEGYSVSREKKESFPLTVTSAQKNPTAFYLCASSNGGGSNTGELFFGEGSRLTVL.

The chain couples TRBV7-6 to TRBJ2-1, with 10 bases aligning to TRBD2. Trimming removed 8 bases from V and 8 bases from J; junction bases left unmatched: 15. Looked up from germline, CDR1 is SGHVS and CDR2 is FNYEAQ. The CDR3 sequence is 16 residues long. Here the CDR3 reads CASRPDPSGSLHEQFF. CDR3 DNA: TGTGCCAGCCGGCCCGACCCTAGCGGGAGCTTGCATGAGCAGTTCTTC.

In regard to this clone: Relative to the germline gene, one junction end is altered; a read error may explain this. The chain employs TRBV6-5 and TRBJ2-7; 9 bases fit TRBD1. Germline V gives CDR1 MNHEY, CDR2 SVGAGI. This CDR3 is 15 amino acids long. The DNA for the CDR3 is TGTGCCAGCAGTAACTCCGGGACAGGGTCCTACGAGCAGTACTTC. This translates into CASSNSGTGSYEQYF.

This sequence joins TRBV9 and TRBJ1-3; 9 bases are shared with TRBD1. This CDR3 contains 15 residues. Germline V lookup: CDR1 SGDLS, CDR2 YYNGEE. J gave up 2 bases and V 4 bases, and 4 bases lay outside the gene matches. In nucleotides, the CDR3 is TGTGCCAGCAGCACTACAGGGGGCGCTGGAAACACCATATATTTT. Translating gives CASSTTGGAGNTIYF.

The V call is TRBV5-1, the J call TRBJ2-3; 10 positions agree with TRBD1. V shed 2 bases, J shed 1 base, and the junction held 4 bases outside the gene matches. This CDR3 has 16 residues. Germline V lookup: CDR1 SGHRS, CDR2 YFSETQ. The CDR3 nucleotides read TGCGCCAGCAGCTTTGCTGGGACAGGGGGCACAGATACGCAGTATTTT. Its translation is CASSFAGTGGTDTQYF.

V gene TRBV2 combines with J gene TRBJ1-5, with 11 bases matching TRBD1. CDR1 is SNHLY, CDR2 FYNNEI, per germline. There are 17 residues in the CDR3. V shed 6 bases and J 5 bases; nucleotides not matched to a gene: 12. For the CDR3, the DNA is TGTGCCAGCAGCACTTTAATCGGGACAGGGGGGGATCAGCCCCAGCATTTT. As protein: CASSTLIGTGGDQPQHF.

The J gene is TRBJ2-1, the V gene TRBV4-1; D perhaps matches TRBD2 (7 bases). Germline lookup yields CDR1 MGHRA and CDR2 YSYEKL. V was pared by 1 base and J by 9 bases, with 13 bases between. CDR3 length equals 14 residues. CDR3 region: CASSQGGGGLEQFF. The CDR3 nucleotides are TGCGCCAGCAGCCAAGGAGGGGGGGGCCTTGAGCAGTTCTTC.

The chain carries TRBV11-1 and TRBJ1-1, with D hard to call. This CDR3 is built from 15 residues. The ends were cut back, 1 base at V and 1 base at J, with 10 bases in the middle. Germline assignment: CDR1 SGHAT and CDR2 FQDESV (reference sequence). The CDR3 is CASSLGTGRNTEAFF. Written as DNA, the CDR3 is TGTGCCAGCAGCTTAGGGACGGGAAGGAACACTGAAGCTTTCTTT.

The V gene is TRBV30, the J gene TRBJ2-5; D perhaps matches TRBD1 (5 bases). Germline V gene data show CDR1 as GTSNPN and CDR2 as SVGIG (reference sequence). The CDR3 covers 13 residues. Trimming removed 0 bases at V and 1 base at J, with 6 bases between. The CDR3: CAWSVQAQETQYF. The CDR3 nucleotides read TGTGCCTGGAGTGTACAGGCCCAAGAGACCCAGTACTTC.

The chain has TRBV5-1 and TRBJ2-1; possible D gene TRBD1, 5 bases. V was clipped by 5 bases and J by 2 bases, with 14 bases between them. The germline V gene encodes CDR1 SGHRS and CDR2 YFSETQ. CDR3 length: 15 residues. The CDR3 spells CASRKGQGAYNEQFF. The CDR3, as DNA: TGCGCCAGCAGAAAGGGCCAGGGTGCCTACAATGAGCAGTTCTTC.

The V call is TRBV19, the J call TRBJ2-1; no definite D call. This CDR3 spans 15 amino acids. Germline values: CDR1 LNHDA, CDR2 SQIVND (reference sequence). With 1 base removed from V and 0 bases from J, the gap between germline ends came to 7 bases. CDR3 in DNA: TGTGCCAGTAGTATAGGGTTAGTCTCCTACAATGAGCAGTTCTTC. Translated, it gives CASSIGLVSYNEQFF.

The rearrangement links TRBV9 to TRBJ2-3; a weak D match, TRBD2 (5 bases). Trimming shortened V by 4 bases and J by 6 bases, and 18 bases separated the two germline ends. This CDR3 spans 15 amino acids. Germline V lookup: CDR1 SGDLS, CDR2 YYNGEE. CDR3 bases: TGTGCCAGCAGCCCCGTCGGTGTCCGCGGGGATACGCAGTATTTT. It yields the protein CASSPVGVRGDTQYF.

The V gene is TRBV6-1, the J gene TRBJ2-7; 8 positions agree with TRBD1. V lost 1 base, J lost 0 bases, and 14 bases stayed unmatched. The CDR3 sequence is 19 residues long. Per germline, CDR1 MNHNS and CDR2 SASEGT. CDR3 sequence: CASSEGGRGPELFSYEQYF. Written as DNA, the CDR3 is TGTGCCAGCAGTGAAGGCGGCAGGGGGCCCGAATTATTCTCCTACGAGCAGTACTTC.